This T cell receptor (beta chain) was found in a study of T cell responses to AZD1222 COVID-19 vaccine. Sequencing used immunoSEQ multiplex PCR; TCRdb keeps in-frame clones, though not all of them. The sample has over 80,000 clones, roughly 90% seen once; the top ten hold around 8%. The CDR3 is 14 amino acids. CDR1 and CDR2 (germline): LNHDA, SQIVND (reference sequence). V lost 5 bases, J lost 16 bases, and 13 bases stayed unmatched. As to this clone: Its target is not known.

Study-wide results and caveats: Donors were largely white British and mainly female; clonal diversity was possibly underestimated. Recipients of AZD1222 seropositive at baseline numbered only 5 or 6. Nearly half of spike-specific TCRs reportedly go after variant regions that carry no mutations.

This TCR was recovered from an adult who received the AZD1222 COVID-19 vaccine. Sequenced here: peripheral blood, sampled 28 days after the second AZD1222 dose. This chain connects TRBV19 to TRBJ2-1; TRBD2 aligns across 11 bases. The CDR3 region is CASSSTGLAGPRFF. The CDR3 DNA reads TGTGCCAGTAGTTCGACCGGACTAGCGGGCCCGAGATTCTTC.